What follows is one T cell receptor beta chain and its context. The antigen remains unidentified. Clones were read by immunoSEQ multiplex PCR, and TCRdb kept only the in-frame ones, dropping some. The table shows about 100,000 clones, with approximately 86% occurring only once. Looked up from germline, CDR1 is SGHVS and CDR2 is FQNEAQ. Trimming shortened V by 5 bases and J by 1 base, and 15 bases separated the two germline ends. CDR3 length equals 15 residues. This sample is part of a study of T cell responses to AZD1222 COVID-19 vaccine. General study findings and limits: Donors, mostly white British, included more females; clonal diversity was possibly underestimated. Spike-specific TCR depth and breadth grew after two AZD1222 doses. Mapped onto spike, vaccine-associated CD4 TCRs spanned it and were dominant at 160-218 and 743-854.

The receptor's source is an adult in good health. The sequencing here drew on peripheral blood, taken on day 0 of AZD1222 vaccination. The chain couples TRBV7-8 to TRBJ2-7; TRBD1 might be the D (6 bases). This CDR3 is CASSPNQGPSYEQYF. The CDR3 DNA sequence: TGTGCCAGCAGCCCCAACCAGGGGCCTTCCTACGAGCAGTACTTC. Full variable domain (missing parts from reference TRBV7-8 and TRBJ2-7): GAGVSQSPRYKVAKRGQDVALRCDPISGHVSLFWYQQALGQGPEFLTYFQNEAQLDKSGLPSDRFFAERPEGSVSTLKIQRTQQEDSAVYLCASSPNQGPSYEQYFGPGTRLTVT.